The 23 T cell receptor beta chains given below trace back to one sample, sequenced in a study of blood T cells in healthy people across ages. Alongside a J-beta primer mix, a sample-barcoded 5' primer served in a second PCR lasting about 7 to 11 cycles. Using its own MiXCR run on the 5' RACE reads, TCRdb lists one record per CDR3 protein. This sample has under 800,000 distinct CDR3 sequences, with under 25% found just once. Input material: blood. The receptors were gathered from a man in his 70s in good health.

This clonotype was counted a few times. The chain recombines TRBV6-6 with TRBJ2-1; TRBD2 agrees at 7 bases. The ends lost 5 bases at V and 9 bases at J; junction bases unmatched: 4. This CDR3 region has 12 residues. Germline V gives CDR1 MNHNY, CDR2 SVGAGI (reference sequence). CDR3 bases: TGTGCCAGCAGTGAACTAGCGTTTGAGCAGTTCTTC. Amino acids: CASSELAFEQFF.

This clonotype has at least ten counts. The rearrangement uses TRBV15 and TRBJ1-4; unclear D gene. Germline V gene lookup returns CDR1 LNHNV and CDR2 YYDKDF (reference sequence). CDR3 length equals 13 residues. V was clipped by 1 base and J by 5 bases, with 5 bases between them. The CDR3 nucleotides read TGTGCCACCAGCAGAGGGGGAAATGAAAAACTGTTTTTT. It yields the protein CATSRGGNEKLFF.

The chain links TRBV7-9 to TRBJ2-5, with 12 bases lining up with TRBD2. The germline V gene has CDR1 SEHNR and CDR2 FQNEAQ (reference sequence). CDR3 size: 16 residues. The V and J ends lost 8 bases and 2 bases, in that order; junction bases with no gene match: 9. The CDR3 protein is CASAPSGRAPQETQYF. The CDR3 nucleotides read TGTGCCAGCGCCCCTAGCGGGAGGGCCCCACAAGAGACCCAGTACTTC.

This rearrangement joins TRBV5-1 to TRBJ2-1; 8 nucleotides match TRBD2. The CDR3 runs to 16 residues. The junction had 15 bases not matched to a gene; V was cut back by 5 bases and J by 8 bases. Germline-derived CDR1 and CDR2 are SGHRS and YFSETQ. In nucleotides, the CDR3 is TGCGCCAGCAGTTTATCCGGGACTAGGGGGTCGGATGAGCAGTTCTTC. The encoded protein is CASSLSGTRGSDEQFF. Using reference TRBV5-1 and TRBJ2-1 for the parts outside the CDR3, the full variable domain is KAGVTQTPRYLIKTRGQQVTLSCSPISGHRSVSWYQQTPGQGLQFLFEYFSETQRNKGNFPGRFSGRQFSNSRSEMNVSTLELGDSALYLCASSLSGTRGSDEQFFGPGTRLTVL.

In its sample, this clonotype was seen many times. The chain has TRBV7-9 and TRBJ2-5; the D gene is possibly TRBD2 (6 bases). The J call may not be correct, given that the DNA end is closer to TRBJ2-7. This CDR3 has 16 amino acids. Per germline, CDR1 SEHNR and CDR2 FQNEAQ (reference sequence). Here the CDR3 reads CASSPSVGTLGYEQYF. The CDR3 DNA is TGTGCCAGCAGCCCAAGTGTAGGGACTTTGGGCTACGAGCAGTACTTC.

The chain recombines TRBV12-3 or TRBV12-4 with TRBJ2-1; TRBD2 agrees at 9 bases. The V and J ends lost 4 bases and 1 base, in that order; junction bases with no gene match: 2. The CDR3 runs 15 residues. CDR3: CASSSSGMSYNEQFF. The DNA of the CDR3 is TGTGCCAGCAGTTCTAGCGGGATGTCCTACAATGAGCAGTTCTTC.

This chain joins TRBV7-6 and TRBJ2-1; D is possibly TRBD2 (6 bases). Germline loops: CDR1 SGHVS, CDR2 FNYEAQ. The V gene lost 9 bases and the J gene lost 4 bases, with 34 bases spanning the gap. The CDR3 totals 20 residues. The CDR3 coding sequence is TGTGCCAGTAGCCCACGGCCGGGTGCAGCTATGGGGGAGGTTTACAATGAGCAGTTCTTC. Translation: CASSPRPGAAMGEVYNEQFF.

In this sample, this clonotype turned up a few times. The chain carries TRBV6-5 and TRBJ2-5; D ambiguous. The CDR3 contains 14 residues. The V gene's germline CDR1 is MNHEY and CDR2 SVGAGI. V was clipped by 0 bases and J by 3 bases, with 8 bases between them. The CDR3 sequence is CASSYSPRKETQYF. For the CDR3, the DNA is TGTGCCAGCAGTTACTCGCCTAGAAAAGAGACCCAGTACTTC.

The chain has TRBV5-1 and TRBJ2-5; the D gene is possibly TRBD2 (5 bases). Germline loops: CDR1 SGHRS, CDR2 YFSETQ. The CDR3 has 14 amino acids. Trimming took off 1 base at V and 1 base at J, with 8 bases between the two ends. CDR3 in DNA: TGCGCCAGCAGCTTGTGGGGAGTCCAAGAGACCCAGTACTTC. It is translated as CASSLWGVQETQYF.

V is TRBV7-2 and J is TRBJ2-1, with 7 bases that match TRBD2. CDR1 and CDR2 from the germline V gene are SGHTA and FQGNSA. This CDR3 spans 15 amino acids. J lost 4 bases, V lost 3 bases, and 6 bases had no gene match. The CDR3 nucleotides are TGTGCCAGCAGCTTGGGCTGGGGGGGTTACAATGAGCAGTTCTTC. Translated: CASSLGWGGYNEQFF.

The chain has TRBV15 and TRBJ2-7, with TRBD2 matching 10 bases. The CDR3 runs 17 residues. J lost 0 bases, V lost 1 base, and 6 bases had no gene match. CDR1 is LNHNV, CDR2 YYDKDF, per germline (reference sequence). The chain's CDR3 is CATSRGLLAGNSYEQYF. In DNA, the CDR3 is TGTGCCACCAGCAGAGGTTTACTAGCGGGAAACTCCTACGAGCAGTACTTC.

This clonotype was observed a few times. Its ends do not fully match the called genes, so a read error is possible. The chain couples TRBV18 to TRBJ1-4; 10 nucleotides agree with TRBD1. The length of the CDR3 is 16 residues. CDR1 and CDR2 (germline): KGHSH, LQKENI. The CDR3 is CASSLTADRGNEKLLF. For the CDR3, the DNA is TGTGCCAGCTCACTCACCGCGGACAGGGGGAATGAAAAACTGCTTTTT. The complete variable domain, with remaining parts taken from reference TRBV18 and TRBJ1-4, reads NAGVMQNPRHLVRRRGQEARLRCSPMKGHSHVYWYRQLPEEGLKFMVYLQKENIIDESGMPKERFSAEFPKEGPSILRIQQVVRGDSAAYFCASSLTADRGNEKLLFGSGTQLSVL.

The table lists this clonotype with a few counts. The gene calls are TRBV15 and TRBJ2-5, with a possible D match to TRBD1 (5 bases). The CDR3 covers 15 residues. Trimming left V 0 bases short and J 2 bases short, with 10 bases between. Germline CDR1 reads LNHNV; CDR2 reads YYDKDF (reference sequence). The CDR3 protein is CATSRDLRQQETQYF. The CDR3 nucleotides read TGTGCCACCAGCAGAGATCTAAGACAGCAAGAGACCCAGTACTTC. The entire variable domain, with the rest obtained from reference TRBV15 and TRBJ2-5, is as follows: DAMVIQNPRYQVTQFGKPVTLSCSQTLNHNVMYWYQQKSSQAPKLLFHYYDKDFNNEADTPDNFQSRRPNTSFCFLDIRSPGLGDTAMYLCATSRDLRQQETQYFGPGTRLLVL.

The CDR3 sequence: CAISESRTGANTEAFF. The DNA of the CDR3 is TGTGCCATCAGCGAGAGTAGGACAGGAGCGAACACTGAAGCTTTCTTT. V and J are TRBV10-3 and TRBJ1-1, with TRBD1 matching over 7 bases. V trimming: 6 bases; J trimming: 1 base; junction bases outside the gene matches: 11. The CDR3 runs to 16 residues. CDR1 and CDR2 from the germline V gene are ENHRY and SYGVKD.

This clonotype came up a few times. This chain connects TRBV9 to TRBJ1-2; TRBD1 agrees at 8 bases. CDR1 and CDR2 (germline): SGDLS, YYNGEE. Losses at the gene ends were 3 bases for V and 6 bases for J; bases not matched to a gene: 7. This CDR3 has 14 residues. DNA of the CDR3: TGTGCCAGCAGCGGGCAGGGGGCGTCGGATGGCTACACCTTC. It specifies CASSGQGASDGYTF.

With respect to this clonotype: A read error is likely, as this CDR3 ends without the conserved phenylalanine or tryptophan. The chain carries TRBV3-1 and TRBJ1-3, with D perhaps TRBD1 (5 bases). The V and J ends lost 1 base and 2 bases respectively, with 9 bases between them. There are 15 residues in the CDR3. Looked up from germline, CDR1 is LGHDT and CDR2 is YNNKEL (reference sequence). The CDR3 DNA sequence: TGTGCCAGCAGCCAAGCGGGGGGGACTGGAAACACCATATATCTT. Its protein product is CASSQAGGTGNTIYL.

This clonotype occurred a few times. The junction shows a germline mismatch at one end, possibly a read error. The rearrangement uses TRBV2 and TRBJ2-1, with 12 positions matching TRBD2. The J call may be wrong; the DNA end is better matched by TRBJ2-7. Germline assignment: CDR1 SNHLY and CDR2 FYNNEI. CDR3 size: 13 residues. The CDR3 coding sequence is TGTGTCAGCGCCCTAGCGGGAGGGTACGAGCAGTACTTC. Amino acids: CVSALAGGYEQYF.

CDR3 nucleotide sequence: TGTGCCAGCAGCTTGGCCCCTAGCCCTTTGTACTACAATGAGCAGTTCTTC. Translating it yields CASSLAPSPLYYNEQFF. The chain carries TRBV5-5 and TRBJ2-1; possible D gene TRBD2, 5 bases. The CDR3 runs 17 residues. With 0 bases removed from V and 3 bases from J, the gap between germline ends came to 16 bases. Germline-derived CDR1 and CDR2 are SGHKS and YYEKEE (reference sequence).

This clonotype was picked up a small number of times. This chain connects TRBV2 to TRBJ2-5; D unresolved. Germline V gives CDR1 SNHLY, CDR2 FYNNEI. This CDR3 contains 12 residues. The V end lost 6 bases, the J end lost 5 bases, and 10 bases lay between the germline ends. CDR3 in DNA: TGTGCCAGCAGCCCCGAAAGGGAGACCCAGTACTTC. This codes for CASSPERETQYF.

This chain connects TRBV6-5 to TRBJ2-2; the match to TRBD1 covers 9 bases. Germline lookup yields CDR1 MNHEY and CDR2 SVGAGI. This CDR3 contains 15 residues. V shed 6 bases and J 7 bases; nucleotides not matched to a gene: 9. CDR3 in DNA: TGTGCCAGCAGACCCGGACAGGGGATAGGCGGGGAGCTGTTTTTT. This translates into CASRPGQGIGGELFF.

This clonotype was counted a few times. Its ends do not fully match the called genes, so a read error is possible. The chain carries TRBV12-3 or TRBV12-4 and TRBJ1-2; TRBD1 agrees at 7 bases. This CDR3 contains 14 residues. CDR3 nucleotide sequence: TGTGCCAGCAGTCTAGCCCCGGGACAGCGAGGCTACACCTTC. Its translation is CASSLAPGQRGYTF.

The chain is built from TRBV11-2 and TRBJ2-5, with a possible D match to TRBD2 (6 bases). Trimming removed 4 bases from V and 2 bases from J, with 17 bases in between. This CDR3 spans 16 amino acids. Germline loops: CDR1 SGHAT, CDR2 FQNNGV. CDR3 amino acids: CASSSLAEAGQETQYF. CDR3 nucleotides: TGTGCCAGCAGCTCATTAGCGGAGGCGGGGCAAGAGACCCAGTACTTC. The variable domain in full, with the rest retrieved from reference TRBV11-2 and TRBJ2-5, is EAGVAQSPRYKIIEKRQSVAFWCNPISGHATLYWYQQILGQGPKLLIQFQNNGVVDDSQLPKDRFSAERLKGVDSTLKIQPAKLEDSAVYLCASSSLAEAGQETQYFGPGTRLLVL.

This clonotype was detected many times. The gene calls are TRBV11-2 and TRBJ2-7; 11 nucleotides align to TRBD2. V lost 1 base, J lost 3 bases, and 2 bases stayed unmatched. CDR1 is SGHAT, CDR2 FQNNGV, per germline. This CDR3 is built from 15 residues. The CDR3 loop reads CASSLGLAGIYEQYF. The CDR3 DNA reads as TGTGCCAGCAGCTTAGGACTAGCGGGAATCTACGAGCAGTACTTC.